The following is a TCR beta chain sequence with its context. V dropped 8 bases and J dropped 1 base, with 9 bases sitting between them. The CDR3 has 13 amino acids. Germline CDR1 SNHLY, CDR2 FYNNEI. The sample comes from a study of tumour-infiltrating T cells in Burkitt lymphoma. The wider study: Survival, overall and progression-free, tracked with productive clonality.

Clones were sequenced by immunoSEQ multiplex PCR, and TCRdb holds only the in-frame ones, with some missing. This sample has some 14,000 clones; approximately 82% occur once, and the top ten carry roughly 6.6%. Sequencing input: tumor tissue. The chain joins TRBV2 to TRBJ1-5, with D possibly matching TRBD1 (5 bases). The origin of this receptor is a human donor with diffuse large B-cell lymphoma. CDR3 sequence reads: CASHRDSNQPQHF. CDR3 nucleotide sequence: TGTGCCAGCCACCGGGACAGCAATCAGCCCCAGCATTTT.